This T cell receptor beta chain was captured by sequencing in a study of early T cells in non-severe SARS-CoV-2 infection. TCRdb reprocessed the 5' RACE reads with MiXCR, giving one entry per CDR3 protein. The sample carries fewer than 100,000 distinct CDR3 sequences, about 16% recorded once. This clonotype has more than one count but fewer than ten. Trimming removed 3 bases from V and 19 bases from J, with 20 bases in between. CDR1 is SGDLS, CDR2 YYNGEE, per germline. The CDR3 extends over 13 amino acids. This receptor was identified in an adult who was a healthcare worker with PCR-confirmed SARS-CoV-2 infection or an uninfected control (not recorded which). This chain connects TRBV9 to TRBJ1-6, with D possibly TRBD1 on 6 matching bases. Sequenced: whole blood. As DNA, the CDR3 is TGTGCCAGCAGCGAGAGACCGGGGGCCCTTAGTCACTTT. This encodes CASSERPGALSHF.